These 30 T cell receptor beta chains came from one sample sequenced in a study of blood T cell repertoires in COVID-19. Profiled with immunoSEQ multiplex PCR; TCRdb holds only in-frame clones, not every one. Here the sample spans about 88,000 clones, 85% to 95% being singletons. Sample: peripheral blood. These receptors came from a man aged 60 to 75 with acute or convalescent COVID-19.

This clone showed up just once. The V call is TRBV7-2, the J call TRBJ1-5; D is unresolved. The CDR3 is made up of 13 amino acids. Germline CDR1 and CDR2: SGHTA and FQGNSA. Trimming removed 8 bases at V and 10 bases at J, with 18 bases between. CDR3 in DNA: TGTGCCAGCGGTAAGAAGGGAGGAGATCCCCAGCATTTT. Protein product: CASGKKGGDPQHF.

The rearrangement joins TRBV5-1 to TRBJ2-7, with 13 nucleotides matching TRBD2. V gave up 2 bases and J gave up 10 bases; unmatched junction bases: 12. Germline V lookup: CDR1 SGHRS, CDR2 YFSETQ. CDR3 length equals 16 residues. This CDR3 reads CASSFSPGTSGTEQYF. The CDR3 nucleotides read TGCGCCAGCAGCTTTTCCCCCGGGACTAGCGGGACGGAACAGTACTTC.

The chain employs TRBV5-8 and TRBJ1-1, with 11 nucleotides matching TRBD1. The ends lost 6 bases at V and 13 bases at J; junction bases unmatched: 11. CDR3 length equals 13 residues. The germline CDR1 and CDR2 sequences are SGHTS and YDEGEE. The CDR3 nucleotides read TGTGCCAGCAAGAAAAAACCGGGACAGGGGGGTTTCTTT. Translated: CASKKKPGQGGFF.

The gene calls are TRBV6-5 and TRBJ1-3; 8 bases are a match to TRBD1. This CDR3 has 13 amino acids. After removal of 6 bases from V and 4 bases from J, the junction contained 2 bases not matched to a gene. Looked up from germline, CDR1 is MNHEY and CDR2 is SVGAGI. The CDR3 DNA follows: TGTGCCAGCAGCAGGGGGCCCGGAAACACCATATATTTT. Its translation: CASSRGPGNTIYF.

The chain links TRBV27 to TRBJ2-2, with D hard to call. This CDR3 comprises 20 residues. V lost 7 bases, J lost 4 bases, and 31 bases lay in between. CDR1 is MNHEY, CDR2 SMNVEV, per germline (reference sequence). This CDR3 is CASTTSVWQASGQVTGELFF. CDR3 bases: TGTGCCAGCACCACCTCAGTATGGCAGGCCTCCGGCCAAGTCACCGGGGAGCTGTTTTTT.

The chain has TRBV5-1 and TRBJ2-2, with TRBD2 matching 8 bases. Germline V CDR1 and CDR2: SGHRS, YFSETQ. The CDR3 loop spans 16 amino acids. J gave up 2 bases and V 6 bases, and 9 bases lay outside the gene matches. CDR3 in amino acids: CASTPGGPGNTGELFF. CDR3 bases: TGCGCCAGCACGCCGGGAGGGCCGGGAAACACCGGGGAGCTGTTTTTT.

The chain has TRBV19 and TRBJ1-5; possibly TRBD1 for D (6 bases). The length of the CDR3 is 16 residues. From germline, CDR1 is LNHDA and CDR2 SQIVND (reference sequence). Between the trimmed V and J ends, which lost 3 bases and 1 base, there was a span of 13 bases. DNA for the CDR3: TGTGCCAGTAGTATCGGGGGGGCCGGGAGCAATCAGCCCCAGCATTTT. It codes for CASSIGGAGSNQPQHF.

The V call is TRBV27, the J call TRBJ2-2; no clear D gene. The CDR3 length is 14 residues. Per germline, CDR1 MNHEY and CDR2 SMNVEV (reference sequence). Trimming left V 2 bases short and J 5 bases short, with 9 bases between. The CDR3 DNA reads as TGTGCCAGCAGTTTAGGTCAGGCTACCGGGGAGCTGTTTTTT. Translation: CASSLGQATGELFF.

This clone was counted a single time. The chain links TRBV19 to TRBJ2-1, with D possibly being TRBD2 (6 bases). Germline loops: CDR1 LNHDA, CDR2 SQIVND (reference sequence). The V gene lost 2 bases and the J gene lost 8 bases, with 16 bases spanning the gap. The CDR3 has 15 residues. CDR3 DNA sequence: TGTGCCAGTAGTATATTCGGGGGAGCAGGCGATGAGCAGTTCTTC. Translating it yields CASSIFGGAGDEQFF.

This clone was found once. The V call is TRBV5-1, the J call TRBJ2-1; no definite D call. With 5 bases removed from V and 6 bases from J, the gap between germline ends came to 6 bases. Germline values: CDR1 SGHRS, CDR2 YFSETQ. CDR3 length: 11 amino acids. The CDR3 sequence is CASSLSNEQFF. CDR3 DNA: TGCGCCAGCAGTCTCTCCAATGAGCAGTTCTTC.

The gene calls are TRBV10-3 and TRBJ2-7, with D tentatively TRBD2 (6 bases). Germline V CDR1 and CDR2: ENHRY, SYGVKD. The CDR3 consists of 15 residues. V was clipped by 7 bases and J by 5 bases, with 21 bases between them. CDR3 in amino acids: CAIMGGAGFFDEQYF. The DNA of the CDR3 is TGTGCCATCATGGGGGGTGCGGGATTTTTCGACGAGCAGTACTTC.

The V and J genes are TRBV7-9 and TRBJ1-1; unclear D gene. CDR1 and CDR2 (germline): SEHNR, FQNEAQ (reference sequence). The CDR3 covers 17 residues. Deletions cut 3 bases from V and 0 bases from J, with 17 bases between. DNA for the CDR3: TGTGCCAGCAGCTTCCCGACAACACTCCCCTTGAACACTGAAGCTTTCTTT. Protein product: CASSFPTTLPLNTEAFF.

The rearrangement joins TRBV7-9 to TRBJ2-1; maybe TRBD1 (7 bases). The CDR3 sequence is 12 residues long. Germline V gene data show CDR1 as SEHNR and CDR2 as FQNEAQ (reference sequence). The ends were cut back, 0 bases at V and 12 bases at J, with 9 bases in the middle. CDR3 residues: CASSLAQGGQFF. CDR3 nucleotides: TGTGCCAGCAGCTTAGCGCAGGGGGGGCAGTTCTTC. Drawing the rest from reference TRBV7-9 and TRBJ2-1, the complete variable domain is DTGVSQNPRHKITKRGQNVTFRCDPISEHNRLYWYRQTLGQGPEFLTYFQNEAQLEKSRLLSDRFSAERPKGSFSTLEIQRTEQGDSAMYLCASSLAQGGQFFGPGTRLTVL.

The chain has TRBV15 and TRBJ2-3, with unresolved D. The CDR3 consists of 18 residues. The ends were cut back, 0 bases at V and 1 base at J, with 17 bases in the middle. Germline V gene sequence: CDR1 LNHNV, CDR2 YYDKDF (reference sequence). The DNA of the CDR3 is TGTGCCACCAGCAGAGATTTAGTGGAGCCAAGCGGCACAGATACGCAGTATTTT. This gives the protein CATSRDLVEPSGTDTQYF.

The rearrangement joins TRBV4-1 to TRBJ1-5, with D possibly TRBD1 on 6 matching bases. Trimming removed 1 base from V and 3 bases from J, with 13 bases in between. The CDR3 contains 16 residues. Germline CDR1 reads MGHRA; CDR2 reads YSYEKL. CDR3 loop: CASSQVYTGNNQPQHF. The CDR3 bases are TGCGCCAGCAGCCAAGTCTATACAGGGAACAATCAGCCCCAGCATTTT.

The J gene is TRBJ1-1, the V gene TRBV5-1; D remains ambiguous. Trimming took 1 base from V and 3 from J, leaving 7 bases between them. This CDR3 has 13 residues. Germline V gene data show CDR1 as SGHRS and CDR2 as YFSETQ. The CDR3 sequence: CASSLSGYTEAFF. The CDR3 DNA reads as TGCGCCAGCAGCTTGTCCGGTTACACTGAAGCTTTCTTT. The complete variable domain, with remaining parts taken from reference TRBV5-1 and TRBJ1-1, reads KAGVTQTPRYLIKTRGQQVTLSCSPISGHRSVSWYQQTPGQGLQFLFEYFSETQRNKGNFPGRFSGRQFSNSRSEMNVSTLELGDSALYLCASSLSGYTEAFFGQGTRLTVV.

This clone was seen a single time. This chain links TRBV9 with TRBJ1-6; 7 nucleotides agree with TRBD1. The V segment lost 5 bases and the J segment 10 bases; nucleotides outside the gene matches: 15. The CDR3 sequence is 16 residues long. Per the germline V gene, CDR1 is SGDLS and CDR2 is YYNGEE. The CDR3 loop reads CASSEAEGDSRSPLHF. The DNA for the CDR3 is TGTGCCAGCAGTGAAGCTGAGGGGGACAGTCGATCACCCCTCCACTTT.

The chain uses TRBV18 and TRBJ2-1; D gene ambiguous. The CDR3 has 15 residues. Trimming shortened V by 1 base and J by 8 bases, and 15 bases separated the two germline ends. CDR1 KGHSH and CDR2 LQKENI come from the germline V gene. The CDR3 nucleotides are TGTGCCAGCTCACCACGTCGTCCAGAGAGCGATGAGCAGTTCTTC. The encoded protein is CASSPRRPESDEQFF.

Only one count was recorded for this clone. This chain uses TRBV21-1 with TRBJ1-1. TRBV21-1 is classified as a pseudogene. The CDR3 has 13 residues. CDR3: CASFESGNTEAFF. CDR3 bases: TGTGCCAGCTTCGAGAGTGGGAACACTGAAGCTTTCTTT.

The rearrangement uses TRBV7-9 and TRBJ2-5, with 7 bases identical to TRBD1. Unmatched junction bases numbered 9, after V lost 3 bases and J lost 5 bases. This CDR3 comprises 15 residues. From germline, CDR1 is SEHNR and CDR2 FQNEAQ (reference sequence). CDR3 nucleotides: TGTGCCAGCAGCTTGGCAACAGGGGTTAGGGAGACCCAGTACTTC. This codes for CASSLATGVRETQYF.

As concerns this clone: Different DNA sequences within this sample yield the same CDR3. CDR3 in amino acids: CSVAGTGGRVVETQYF. The DNA of the CDR3 is TGCAGCGTTGCCGGGACAGGGGGGCGGGTTGTGGAGACCCAGTACTTC. This chain uses TRBV29-1 with TRBJ2-5; TRBD1 matches at 11 bases. The trim removed 4 bases at V and 5 bases at J, leaving 12 bases unmatched. Germline V gives CDR1 SQVTM, CDR2 ANQGSEA. CDR3 length equals 16 residues. The full variable domain, completed using reference TRBV29-1 and TRBJ2-5, is SAVISQKPSRDICQRGTSLTIQCQVDSQVTMMFWYRQQPGQSLTLIATANQGSEATYESGFVIDKFPISRPNLTFSTLTVSNMSPEDSSIYLCSVAGTGGRVVETQYFGPGTRLLVL.

The rearrangement uses TRBV28 and TRBJ2-5, with a weak D call TRBD2 (6 bases). V gave up 4 bases and J gave up 2 bases, with 14 bases separating them. This CDR3 has 15 amino acids. In germline, CDR1 is MDHEN, CDR2 SYDVKM. The CDR3 coding sequence is TGTGCCAGCAGTTCCCCAGCGGGCATGCAAGAGACCCAGTACTTC. Translated: CASSSPAGMQETQYF.

The chain recombines TRBV12-3 or TRBV12-4 with TRBJ1-2; 8 bases fit TRBD1. J was trimmed by 2 bases and V by 10 bases; bases with no gene match: 3. There are 12 residues in the CDR3. CDR3 DNA sequence: TGTGCCACCGGACAGGGAAACTATGGCTACACCTTC. Translating gives CATGQGNYGYTF.

The V gene is TRBV28, the J gene TRBJ2-1, with a weak D call TRBD2 (5 bases). The CDR3 is 13 amino acids. The V end was cut by 5 bases, the J end by 5 bases, with 10 bases between. The germline V gene has CDR1 MDHEN and CDR2 SYDVKM. This CDR3 reads CASSPPGNNEQFF. In nucleotides, the CDR3 is TGTGCCAGCAGTCCACCGGGGAACAATGAGCAGTTCTTC.

The CDR3: CASSHGPGGGELFF. Here the CDR3 DNA reads TGTGCCAGCAGCCACGGACCGGGGGGCGGGGAGCTGTTTTTT. This chain joins TRBV3-1 (or the pseudogene TRBV3-2) and TRBJ2-2; the match to TRBD2 covers 7 bases. Germline CDR1 is LGHDT and CDR2 is YNNKEL (reference sequence). This CDR3 has 14 residues. V lost 3 bases and J lost 7; bases outside the gene matches: 5.

This rearrangement joins TRBV11-3 to TRBJ2-3, with 9 bases identical to TRBD2. Trimming cost V 5 bases and J 2 bases; bases outside gene matches: 5. There are 15 residues in the CDR3. Per germline, CDR1 SGHNT and CDR2 YENEEA. In DNA, the CDR3 is TGTGCCAGCAGCCCTAGCGGGGAACACACAGATACGCAGTATTTT. Amino acids: CASSPSGEHTDTQYF.

DNA of the CDR3: TGTGCCAGCAGCCCCCCCGGGGGACAGGGTGGATTTCAGCCCCAGCATTTT. Residues: CASSPPGGQGGFQPQHF. The V gene is TRBV7-9, the J gene TRBJ1-5; 9 nucleotides agree with TRBD1. The CDR3 is 17 amino acids. Per the germline V gene, CDR1 is SEHNR and CDR2 is FQNEAQ (reference sequence). After removal of 5 bases from V and 6 bases from J, the junction contained 14 bases not matched to a gene.

This chain uses TRBV19 with TRBJ1-6; D is unclear. This CDR3 region has 13 residues. V dropped 3 bases and J dropped 8 bases, with 8 bases sitting between them. The V gene's germline CDR1 is LNHDA and CDR2 SQIVND (reference sequence). In nucleotides, the CDR3 is TGTGCCAGTAGTATTTCGGGTTATTCACCCCTCCACTTT. It specifies CASSISGYSPLHF. Full variable domain (outside the CDR3, taken from reference TRBV19 and TRBJ1-6): DGGITQSPKYLFRKEGQNVTLSCEQNLNHDAMYWYRQDPGQGLRLIYYSQIVNDFQKGDIAEGYSVSREKKESFPLTVTSAQKNPTAFYLCASSISGYSPLHFGNGTRLTVT.

The V call is TRBV7-8, the J call TRBJ2-7; perhaps TRBD1 as D (6 bases). The V and J ends lost 4 bases and 0 bases respectively, with 16 bases between them. From germline, CDR1 is SGHVS and CDR2 FQNEAQ. This CDR3 spans 16 amino acids. CDR3 sequence reads: CASSSTARTASYEQYF. CDR3 DNA: TGTGCCAGCAGCTCCACGGCCCGGACAGCCTCCTACGAGCAGTACTTC.

The chain is built from TRBV19 and TRBJ2-7; TRBD2 matches at 10 bases. The J segment lost 0 bases and the V segment lost 0 bases, leaving 2 bases of the junction unmatched. Per the germline V gene, CDR1 is LNHDA and CDR2 is SQIVND (reference sequence). The CDR3 extends over 16 amino acids. The CDR3 is CASSIEASGSSYEQYF. DNA for the CDR3: TGTGCCAGTAGTATAGAAGCTAGCGGGAGCTCCTACGAGCAGTACTTC. Full variable domain (outside the CDR3, taken from reference TRBV19 and TRBJ2-7): DGGITQSPKYLFRKEGQNVTLSCEQNLNHDAMYWYRQDPGQGLRLIYYSQIVNDFQKGDIAEGYSVSREKKESFPLTVTSAQKNPTAFYLCASSIEASGSSYEQYFGPGTRLTVT.